The 10 T cell receptor delta chains below come from one sample, sequenced in a study of human gamma delta and Vdelta1 T cells. TCRdb reprocessed the PCR reads using CATT. The data show approximately 6,000 delta-chain clones, almost 9.5% seen once. Sequencing was performed on naive CD27+ Vdelta1 gamma-delta T cells from blood. The receptors derive from a human donor in good health.

This chain joins TRDV1 and TRDJ1; D not resolved. Germline values: CDR1 TSWWSYY, CDR2 QGS. The CDR3 contains 20 residues. With 0 bases removed from V and 0 bases from J, the gap between germline ends came to 23 bases. This CDR3 is CALGELGCAKGARYTDKLIF. The CDR3 nucleotides read TGTGCTCTTGGGGAACTCGGATGTGCCAAAGGGGCTCGGTACACCGATAAACTCATCTTT.

As to this clone: TCRdb pairs this DNA with a much larger clone's protein that differs at residue 3, likely a read error; the protein shown was translated from the DNA. The chain recombines TRDV2 with TRDJ1; D may be TRDD2 (7 bases). Looked up from germline, CDR1 is GEAIGNYY and CDR2 is EKD. CDR3 length: 19 amino acids. The CDR3, as DNA: TGTGCCTGGGACACTGTCCTTCCTCACGGGGGGACCCTCACCGATAAACTCATCTTT. Protein sequence: CAWDTVLPHGGTLTDKLIF.

Judged by abundance, this clone is medium-sized (0.01 to 0.1%). Other DNA sequences within the sample encode an identical CDR3. The rearrangement uses TRDV1 and TRDJ1; 9 bases agree with TRDD3. In germline, CDR1 is TSWWSYY, CDR2 QGS. Trimming cost V 3 bases and J 1 base; bases outside gene matches: 27. The CDR3 extends over 23 amino acids. CDR3 protein: CALGDPRPSIRTGGPGITDKLIF. DNA for the CDR3: TGTGCTCTTGGGGACCCTAGGCCTTCCATCCGTACTGGGGGACCTGGTATCACCGATAAACTCATCTTT.

Worth noting for this clone: The protein given by TCRdb reflects a much larger clone and differs at residue 3 from this DNA's translation, likely from a read error; the protein shown is the DNA's translation. The V call is TRDV1, the J call TRDJ1; TRDD3 is a possible D gene (6 bases). Germline assignment: CDR1 TSWWSYY and CDR2 QGS. CDR3 length equals 15 residues. The CDR3 reads CAPGVLLRAGNKLIF. CDR3 sequence (DNA): TGTGCTCCTGGGGTGCTACTTCGGGCCGGCAATAAACTCATCTTT.

This clone is medium-sized. The chain links TRDV1 to TRDJ1, with 7 bases matching TRDD2. CDR1 TSWWSYY and CDR2 QGS come from the germline V gene. The V segment lost 5 bases and the J segment 7 bases; nucleotides outside the gene matches: 25. CDR3 size: 19 residues. In DNA, the CDR3 is TGTGCTCTTGGGACGAGTTTTCCTACCGGTATTCGTAGTAGATTTAAACTCATCTTT. It yields the protein CALGTSFPTGIRSRFKLIF.

Sample share makes this clone medium-sized. The same CDR3 can be traced to other DNA sequences in this sample. The chain is built from TRDV1 and TRDJ1, with 9 bases that match TRDD2. V was pared by 5 bases and J by 1 base, with 23 bases of the junction left unmatched. The CDR3 sequence is 21 residues long. Germline CDR1 TSWWSYY, CDR2 QGS. The CDR3 coding sequence is TGTGCTCTTGGGAGGCGAGCCTTCCTACGAACGGGGGGGGAAAGCACCGATAAACTCATCTTT. Translating it yields CALGRRAFLRTGGESTDKLIF.

This clone was detected a few times. Given a far larger clone just one base away, this is likely a sequencing read error. This sample also contains other DNA sequences that code for the same CDR3. The chain employs TRDV2 and TRDJ1; 7 bases match TRDD3. CDR3 length: 15 amino acids. Trimming at V came to 3 bases and at J to 11 bases, leaving 17 bases not matched to a gene. Germline-derived CDR1 and CDR2 are GEAIGNYY and EKD. The CDR3 DNA is TGTGCCTGTGACTCCACACGAGGGATACCTAAGAGGCTCATCTTT. Translating it yields CACDSTRGIPKRLIF.

This clone turned up a few times. A single base is all that separates this from a far larger clone, so a read error is likely. This chain uses TRDV1 with TRDJ1; 10 bases agree with TRDD3. V lost 4 bases to trimming and J lost 0 bases; unmatched junction nucleotides: 20. The CDR3 has 21 residues. Per the germline V gene, CDR1 is TSWWSYY and CDR2 is QGS. For the CDR3, the DNA is TGTGCTCTTGGGGGGCGGCCTTCTCGGGGGATACGTCTCTGGCACACCGATAAACTCATCTTT. It encodes CALGGRPSRGIRLWHTDKLIF.

The V gene is TRDV1, the J gene TRDJ1, with TRDD3 matching over 7 bases. Germline V gives CDR1 TSWWSYY, CDR2 QGS. The junction had 11 bases not matched to a gene; V was cut back by 0 bases and J by 1 base. This CDR3 has 18 residues. Written as DNA, the CDR3 is TGTGCTCTTGGGGAACTTGTGGCCAGGGGGGGATTCACCGATAAACTCATCTTT. This sequence encodes CALGELVARGGFTDKLIF.

The table lists this clone with a few counts. This clone may be a read error of a much larger clone one base away. This chain connects TRDV1 to TRDJ1, with 7 bases matching TRDD3. V lost 2 bases and J lost 3; bases outside the gene matches: 30. The CDR3 length is 23 residues. The germline V gene encodes CDR1 TSWWSYY and CDR2 QGS. The CDR3 loop reads CALGEIRAGGRRDRSPNADKLIF. DNA of the CDR3: TGTGCTCTTGGGGAAATACGAGCTGGGGGTCGACGCGACCGTAGTCCCAACGCCGATAAACTCATCTTT.